These 10 T cell receptor beta chains were sequenced from one sample in a study of radiation and T cells in renal cell carcinoma. Sample time point: blood 2 weeks post-SBRT. The treatment denotes: 15 Gy SBRT to primary tumor, nephrectomy 4 weeks later. Libraries were prepared by immunoSEQ multiplex PCR; TCRdb keeps only in-frame clonotypes and omits some of them. This sample has fewer than 90,000 clones; about 86% occur once, and the top ten carry about 22%. This material consisted of blood, taken from a patient whose treatment included radiotherapy and nephrectomy. The source is a woman aged 50 to 60 with renal cell carcinoma.

The chain is built from TRBV7-9 and TRBJ1-3; D remains unclear. Per germline, CDR1 SEHNR and CDR2 FQNEAQ (reference sequence). Trimming removed 4 bases at V and 0 bases at J, with 4 bases between. The CDR3 runs to 13 residues. CDR3 protein: CASSSDSGNTIYF. DNA for the CDR3: TGTGCCAGCAGCTCGGACTCTGGAAACACCATATATTTT.

The gene calls are TRBV4-2 and TRBJ1-4; no reliable D call. The CDR3 runs to 16 residues. The germline CDR1 and CDR2 sequences are LGHNA and YNFKEQ. Trimming cost V 1 base and J 5 bases, with 14 bases left between them. The chain's CDR3 is CASSQVVGSMNEKLFF. In DNA, the CDR3 is TGTGCCAGCAGCCAAGTTGTAGGAAGTATGAATGAAAAACTGTTTTTT.

The chain couples TRBV6-4 to TRBJ2-3; TRBD2 agrees at 11 bases. Germline trimming cut 6 bases from V and 0 bases from J; bases unmatched to any gene: 14. This CDR3 has 19 residues. Germline V gene data show CDR1 as MRHNA and CDR2 as SNTAGT. CDR3 coding DNA: TGTGCCAGCAGGGACCCGGGTCTAGCGGGAGGAGATAGCACAGATACGCAGTATTTT. Translating gives CASRDPGLAGGDSTDTQYF.

The chain couples TRBV14 to TRBJ2-5; 12 bases match TRBD2. The CDR3 is 17 amino acids. Germline lookup yields CDR1 SGHDN and CDR2 FVKESK. The trim removed 0 bases at V and 4 bases at J, leaving 6 bases unmatched. The CDR3 sequence: CASSQELAGGILETQYF. Here the CDR3 DNA reads TGTGCCAGCAGCCAAGAACTAGCGGGGGGTATACTAGAGACCCAGTACTTC.

The J gene is TRBJ1-3, the V gene TRBV5-1, with 7 bases identical to TRBD1. Germline V gene lookup returns CDR1 SGHRS and CDR2 YFSETQ. Losses at the gene ends were 9 bases for V and 5 bases for J; bases not matched to a gene: 14. This CDR3 is 15 amino acids long. The CDR3 DNA reads as TGCGCCATAGTTGGGAGGGGGCTCACCCGAAACACCATATATTTT. Translated, it gives CAIVGRGLTRNTIYF. Complete variable domain (other parts from reference TRBV5-1 and TRBJ1-3): KAGVTQTPRYLIKTRGQQVTLSCSPISGHRSVSWYQQTPGQGLQFLFEYFSETQRNKGNFPGRFSGRQFSNSRSEMNVSTLELGDSALYLCAIVGRGLTRNTIYFGEGSWLTVV.

This rearrangement joins TRBV6-4 to TRBJ2-3; TRBD2 is a possible D gene (7 bases). In germline, CDR1 is MRHNA, CDR2 SNTAGT. There are 15 residues in the CDR3. V lost 11 bases and J 0 bases, leaving 18 bases between the germline ends. CDR3 bases: TGTGCCCCCCTGGAGGGGGGGGCCAGCACAGATACGCAGTATTTT. Amino acid sequence: CAPLEGGASTDTQYF.

This sequence joins TRBV19 and TRBJ1-5, with D possibly being TRBD1 (6 bases). Germline V gives CDR1 LNHDA, CDR2 SQIVND (reference sequence). This CDR3 is built from 15 residues. Trimming left V 6 bases short and J 1 base short, with 13 bases between. Written as DNA, the CDR3 is TGTGCCAGTAGCCCGATACAGGGAAGCAATCAGCCCCAGCATTTT. Its protein product is CASSPIQGSNQPQHF. The variable domain in full, completed from reference TRBV19 and TRBJ1-5, reads DGGITQSPKYLFRKEGQNVTLSCEQNLNHDAMYWYRQDPGQGLRLIYYSQIVNDFQKGDIAEGYSVSREKKESFPLTVTSAQKNPTAFYLCASSPIQGSNQPQHFGDGTRLSIL.

This sequence joins TRBV2 and TRBJ1-4; D gene uncertain. V was clipped by 7 bases and J by 8 bases, with 14 bases between them. The CDR3 sequence is 13 residues long. CDR1 SNHLY and CDR2 FYNNEI come from the germline V gene. Here the CDR3 DNA reads TGTGCCAGCATGTCCGGTACCCGGGAAAAACTGTTTTTT. Encoded protein: CASMSGTREKLFF.

The gene calls are TRBV29-1 and TRBJ2-7; TRBD1 might be the D (5 bases). The germline V gene encodes CDR1 SQVTM and CDR2 ANQGSEA. This CDR3 contains 12 residues. The germline V and J ends were trimmed by 4 bases and 1 base, with 8 bases remaining between them. For the CDR3, the DNA is TGCAGCGTTGCCCAGGGTTCCTACGAGCAGTACTTC. It translates to CSVAQGSYEQYF.

V gene TRBV6-1 combines with J gene TRBJ2-5, with D maybe TRBD2 (6 bases). Trimming took 6 bases from V and 7 from J, leaving 15 bases between them. CDR1 MNHNS and CDR2 SASEGT come from the germline V gene. This CDR3 comprises 13 residues. CDR3 sequence reads: CASSLTEGWTQYF. The DNA of the CDR3 is TGTGCCAGCAGCCTAACGGAGGGCTGGACCCAGTACTTC.